This TCR beta chain was sequenced for a study of CXCR3-negative and CXCR3-positive naive CD8 T cells. Study overall: Each library gave roughly 1.5 +/- 0.3 million of about 150 million TRB reads. General study findings and limits: TRBV-TRBJ usage was similar across naive CXCR3 subsets but distinct in memory cells. Much lower diversity was found in memory CD8+ cells, while both naive subsets had comparably high diversity.

Researchers prepared the TRB cDNA libraries using 5' RACE with UMI labels. One entry per CDR3 protein, without DNA, is what TCRdb gives after re-calling the 5' RACE reads. Recorded here are some 66,000 distinct CDR3 sequences; the top ten clones represent roughly 1.5%. Note on this clonotype: Its antigen is currently unknown.

Germline CDR1 is SEHNR and CDR2 is FQNEAQ (reference sequence). The CDR3 is made up of 15 amino acids. By phenotype, naive CD8+ T cells were CD45RO-CCR7+CD27+CD95-. The source of this sequence is a human donor in good health. Some clones in this sample may be carry-over from other donors' samples. Material: naive CXCR3- CD8+ T cells from blood. Indicated subset: CD45RO-CCR7+CD27+CD95- naive CD8+ T cells lacking CXCR3 (TNR3-). The chain combines TRBV7-9 with TRBJ2-7; absent DNA, TCRdb's TRBD2 call cannot be checked. The CDR3 sequence: CASSPRTSGKVEQYF.